The 25 T cell receptor beta chains below come from one sample, sequenced in a study of CD8 T cells in ankylosing spondylitis. TCRdb re-called the 5' RACE reads with MiXCR, one entry per CDR3 protein. The table shows approximately 340,000 distinct CDR3 sequences, with roughly 14% occurring only once. Sample: blood, either unsorted or a sorted T cell fraction (not recorded which). These receptor sequences come from a male donor with ankylosing spondylitis or in good health (not recorded which).

This clonotype was picked up a small number of times. The chain is built from TRBV20-1 and TRBJ1-1, with a tentative D call TRBD1 (6 bases). CDR3 length equals 14 residues. Trimming pared 0 bases from V and 2 bases from J, leaving 10 bases between. The V gene's germline CDR1 is DFQATT and CDR2 SNEGSKA (reference sequence). The CDR3 loop is CSAREGGGNTEAFF. For the CDR3, the DNA is TGCAGTGCTAGAGAAGGAGGGGGAAACACTGAAGCTTTCTTT.

This clonotype was detected a few times. The rearrangement uses TRBV5-1 and TRBJ2-1, with TRBD1 identical over 9 bases. V lost 4 bases to trimming and J lost 7 bases; unmatched junction nucleotides: 6. The CDR3 sequence is 14 residues long. CDR1 is SGHRS and CDR2 is YFSETQ in the germline V gene. CDR3 coding DNA: TGCGCCAGCAGCCCCCTGACAGGGGGGAATGAGCAGTTCTTC. It encodes CASSPLTGGNEQFF.

The CDR3 sequence: CSARDPRGWEQYF. In DNA form, the CDR3 reads TGCAGTGCTAGAGATCCCAGGGGGTGGGAGCAGTACTTC. The chain employs TRBV20-1 and TRBJ2-7; 7 bases line up with TRBD1. The germline V gene encodes CDR1 DFQATT and CDR2 SNEGSKA (reference sequence). J was trimmed by 7 bases and V by 0 bases; bases with no gene match: 6. The CDR3 has 13 residues.

This chain uses TRBV5-1 with TRBJ1-1, with TRBD1 as a possible D gene (6 bases). This CDR3 has 16 amino acids. V lost 4 bases and J 1 base, leaving 17 bases between the germline ends. CDR1 is SGHRS, CDR2 YFSETQ, per germline. CDR3 sequence: CASSLGTGTGNTEAFF. The CDR3 nucleotides are TGCGCCAGCAGCCTCGGAACAGGGACGGGGAACACTGAAGCTTTCTTT.

The DNA for the CDR3 is TGCTGCTCCTGGGGACAGGCCCCAGCGAACACCGGGGAGCTGTTTTTT. Translated: CCSWGQAPANTGELFF. The chain links TRBV20-1 to TRBJ2-2; 8 bases line up with TRBD1. Germline lookup yields CDR1 DFQATT and CDR2 SNEGSKA (reference sequence). The CDR3 spans 16 residues.

This chain uses TRBV12-3 or TRBV12-4 with TRBJ2-3, with D possibly TRBD2 on 6 matching bases. V lost 3 bases and J 4 bases, leaving 23 bases between the germline ends. CDR3 length equals 18 residues. The CDR3 bases are TGTGCCAGCAGTTTCGGCCGGGAGTTGCCCTCGGGGCCAGATACGCAGTATTTT. It specifies CASSFGRELPSGPDTQYF.

The genes are TRBV20-1 and TRBJ2-5, with unresolved D. CDR1 DFQATT and CDR2 SNEGSKA come from the germline V gene (reference sequence). The CDR3 is 15 residues long. V lost 6 bases to trimming and J lost 5 bases, with 22 bases between them. CDR3 nucleotides: TGCAGTGCCTCACCGCTTACTTCCTATGGGGAGACCCAGTACTTC. Amino acid sequence: CSASPLTSYGETQYF.

The rearrangement joins TRBV6-1 to TRBJ2-1; a possible D gene is TRBD2 (5 bases). This CDR3 has 14 amino acids. Germline CDR1 is MNHNS and CDR2 is SASEGT. The V end was cut by 5 bases, the J end by 5 bases, with 13 bases between. CDR3 residues: CASSRGLLNNEQFF. CDR3 bases: TGTGCCAGCAGTCGAGGACTCCTAAACAATGAGCAGTTCTTC.

This clonotype was detected a few times. V gene TRBV11-1 combines with J gene TRBJ2-3; 11 bases line up with TRBD2. With V trimmed by 0 bases and J by 0 bases, 14 bases remained unmatched. This CDR3 contains 21 residues. Germline CDR1 SGHAT, CDR2 FQDESV (reference sequence). CDR3 amino acids: CASSLAHPRLAGGFSTDTQYF. CDR3 DNA: TGTGCCAGCAGCTTAGCGCACCCCCGGCTAGCGGGGGGTTTCAGCACAGATACGCAGTATTTT.

The table lists this clonotype with a few counts. The rearrangement uses TRBV6-5 and TRBJ1-5; maybe TRBD1 (5 bases). V lost 8 bases to trimming and J lost 16 bases, with 21 bases between them. The CDR3 length is 12 residues. Germline CDR1 is MNHEY and CDR2 is SVGAGI. The CDR3 DNA is TGTGCCAGCCAGGCAGGCGGGGGTGTTCCCCATTTT. Residues: CASQAGGGVPHF.

This chain joins TRBV5-1 and TRBJ2-7; D might be TRBD2 (6 bases). Trimming removed 0 bases at V and 6 bases at J, with 13 bases between. Germline CDR1 is SGHRS and CDR2 is YFSETQ. The CDR3 extends over 14 amino acids. Here the CDR3 reads CASSLAGDFTEQYF. CDR3 DNA: TGCGCCAGCAGCTTGGCCGGGGACTTTACCGAGCAGTACTTC.

This clonotype was counted between two and nine times. This chain connects TRBV20-1 to TRBJ2-7; D remains unclear. CDR3 length: 13 residues. Germline loops: CDR1 DFQATT, CDR2 SNEGSKA (reference sequence). The V and J ends lost 1 base and 3 bases respectively, with 10 bases between them. CDR3 sequence: CSARAGQNYEQYF. The DNA of the CDR3 is TGCAGTGCTAGAGCGGGCCAGAACTACGAGCAGTACTTC.

At least ten counts were recorded for this clonotype. The V call is TRBV5-5, the J call TRBJ1-1, with D unclear. With 1 base removed from V and 1 base from J, the gap between germline ends came to 5 bases. This CDR3 region has 13 residues. Per germline, CDR1 SGHKS and CDR2 YYEKEE (reference sequence). CDR3 sequence: CASSLIANTEAFF. DNA for the CDR3: TGTGCCAGCAGCTTGATAGCGAACACTGAAGCTTTCTTT. The variable domain in full, completed from reference TRBV5-5 and TRBJ1-1, reads DAGVTQSPTHLIKTRGQQVTLRCSPISGHKSVSWYQQVLGQGPQFIFQYYEKEERGRGNFPDRFSARQFPNYSSELNVNALLLGDSALYLCASSLIANTEAFFGQGTRLTVV.

This clonotype was seen ten or more times. The chain employs TRBV5-1 and TRBJ1-2, with a weak D call TRBD1 (5 bases). Germline lookup yields CDR1 SGHRS and CDR2 YFSETQ. Trimming pared 8 bases from V and 2 bases from J, leaving 7 bases between. The CDR3 runs 11 residues. CDR3 in amino acids: CASGGNYGYTF. In nucleotides, the CDR3 is TGCGCCAGTGGGGGGAACTATGGCTACACCTTC.

This clonotype was observed at least ten times. The rearrangement joins TRBV7-2 to TRBJ2-1; the D gene is possibly TRBD2 (5 bases). Germline CDR1 is SGHTA and CDR2 is FQGNSA. V lost 3 bases and J lost 0, with 12 bases in between. There are 16 residues in the CDR3. CDR3 region: CASSFQSGSSYNEQFF. CDR3 nucleotide sequence: TGTGCCAGCAGCTTCCAAAGTGGGAGCTCCTACAATGAGCAGTTCTTC.

This clonotype was counted between two and nine times. The chain is built from TRBV27 and TRBJ2-3; TRBD1 matches 8 bases. The trim removed 5 bases at V and 4 bases at J, leaving 5 bases unmatched. The CDR3 consists of 14 residues. Germline CDR1 reads MNHEY; CDR2 reads SMNVEV (reference sequence). CDR3 loop: CASSKDRVADTQYF. The CDR3 DNA reads as TGTGCCAGCAGTAAGGACAGGGTGGCAGATACGCAGTATTTT.

The chain recombines TRBV4-1 with TRBJ2-3; possibly TRBD1 or TRBD2 for D (6 bases each). The CDR3 runs to 17 residues. CDR1 and CDR2 from the germline V gene are MGHRA and YSYEKL. Trimming removed 3 bases at V and 5 bases at J, with 21 bases between. CDR3 coding DNA: TGCGCCAGCAGCCACCTCAGGCAAAGGGGGGTCATAGATACGCAGTATTTT. This codes for CASSHLRQRGVIDTQYF.

The genes are TRBV19 and TRBJ2-1; the D gene could be TRBD1 or TRBD2 (6 bases each). Looked up from germline, CDR1 is LNHDA and CDR2 is SQIVND (reference sequence). The CDR3 sequence is 14 residues long. V was shortened by 5 bases and J by 5 bases, with 13 bases between the two germline ends. CDR3 DNA sequence: TGTGCCAGTAGTTTCTGGGGGGCAAACAATGAGCAGTTCTTC. Its protein is CASSFWGANNEQFF.

This clonotype was seen only a few times. The V and J genes are TRBV7-2 and TRBJ1-1; possibly TRBD1 for D (6 bases). The CDR3 extends over 16 amino acids. The germline V and J ends were trimmed by 1 base and 3 bases, with 15 bases remaining between them. CDR1 is SGHTA, CDR2 FQGNSA, per germline. CDR3 sequence (DNA): TGTGCCAGCAGCTTAGTTCTTTACAGGGATGACACTGAAGCTTTCTTT. Protein: CASSLVLYRDDTEAFF.

This chain joins TRBV30 and TRBJ2-1, with D tentatively TRBD2 (6 bases). This CDR3 has 14 amino acids. Germline lookup yields CDR1 GTSNPN and CDR2 SVGIG (reference sequence). With 5 bases removed from V and 3 bases from J, the gap between germline ends came to 14 bases. CDR3 coding DNA: TGTGCCTGGGATAGACTAGAGCTCTACAATGAGCAGTTCTTC. It translates to CAWDRLELYNEQFF. The whole variable domain, remainder taken from reference TRBV30 and TRBJ2-1, is SQTIHQWPATLVQPVGSPLSLECTVEGTSNPNLYWYRQAAGRGLQLLFYSVGIGQISSEVPQNLSASRPQDRQFILSSKKLLLSDSGFYLCAWDRLELYNEQFFGPGTRLTVL.

The rearrangement uses TRBV12-3 or TRBV12-4 and TRBJ2-6; D remains unclear. Deletions cut 5 bases from V and 2 bases from J, with 13 bases between. The CDR3 is 16 residues long. CDR3 in DNA: TGTGCCAGCAGTACCGCCCAACTGCCTGGGGCCAACGTCCTGACTTTC. Protein sequence: CASSTAQLPGANVLTF.

This clonotype was recorded a few times. This chain links TRBV20-1 with TRBJ2-7, with 8 bases matching TRBD1. The trim removed 5 bases at V and 5 bases at J, leaving 8 bases unmatched. The germline V gene has CDR1 DFQATT and CDR2 SNEGSKA (reference sequence). The CDR3 covers 13 residues. CDR3 loop: CSARHGQGHEQYF. The DNA of the CDR3 is TGCAGTGCTCGCCACGGACAGGGCCACGAGCAGTACTTC.

This clonotype was counted only a few times. The chain joins TRBV4-1 to TRBJ2-1, with TRBD2 as a possible D gene (6 bases). The germline V and J ends were trimmed by 5 bases and 8 bases, with 16 bases remaining between them. The CDR3 has 14 residues. Germline CDR1 is MGHRA and CDR2 is YSYEKL. CDR3 in DNA: TGCGCCAGCAGCGAATTTAGTGGAGGGGATGAGCAGTTCTTC. It codes for CASSEFSGGDEQFF.

This clonotype has only a few counts. The CDR3 protein is CAISESMSSYNEQFF. CDR3 sequence (DNA): TGTGCCATCAGTGAGTCGATGAGCTCCTACAATGAGCAGTTCTTC. The chain has TRBV10-3 and TRBJ2-1; D gene ambiguous. V was shortened by 0 bases and J by 0 bases, with 6 bases between the two germline ends. Germline lookup yields CDR1 ENHRY and CDR2 SYGVKD. This CDR3 contains 15 residues.

The chain joins TRBV7-2 to TRBJ1-1; D is unclear. The germline V gene has CDR1 SGHTA and CDR2 FQGNSA. The CDR3 extends over 14 amino acids. V lost 5 bases and J 0 bases, leaving 10 bases between the germline ends. Here the CDR3 DNA reads TGTGCCAGCAGCCCTTACAGTATGAACACTGAAGCTTTCTTT. It specifies CASSPYSMNTEAFF.